This T cell receptor beta chain is from a study of cytomegalovirus exposure and HLA in healthy donors. The overall study: The 500 to 750 first-cohort repertoires and the 120 or so validation repertoires shared the same platform, a later analysis reported.

The study's findings and limits: The investigators catalogued under 200 TCR beta chains as cytomegalovirus-associated. Reported performance of the classifier showed diagnosis of cytomegalovirus status with high specificity and sensitivity.

Worth noting for this clone: Antigen unknown.

CDR1 is SNHLY, CDR2 FYNNEI, per germline. The CDR3 loop spans 13 amino acids. V was pared by 4 bases and J by 2 bases, with 9 bases between. Profiling relied on immunoSEQ multiplex PCR, and the TCRdb table lists in-frame clones only, not all of them. The sample holds under 250,000 clones; less than 90% are singletons and the top ten take roughly 5.5%. The TCR sequence derives from a woman aged 18 to 35 in good health and CMV-seronegative. The sequenced sample was PBMCs. J is TRBJ2-7 and V is TRBV2; D is uncertain. The CDR3 coding sequence is TGTGCCAGCAGTGTGGGAAGTACCTACGAGCAGTACTTC. This encodes CASSVGSTYEQYF.